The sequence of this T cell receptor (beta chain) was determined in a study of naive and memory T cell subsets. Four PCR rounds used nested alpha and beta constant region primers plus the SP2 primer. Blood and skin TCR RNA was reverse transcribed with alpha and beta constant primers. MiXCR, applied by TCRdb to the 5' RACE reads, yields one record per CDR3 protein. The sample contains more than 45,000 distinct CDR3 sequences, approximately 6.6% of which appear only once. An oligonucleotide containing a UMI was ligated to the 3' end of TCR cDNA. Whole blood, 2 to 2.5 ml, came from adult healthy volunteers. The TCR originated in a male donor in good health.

CDR3 nucleotides: TGTGCCAGTAGTATAAGTCCCCCTTGGGATGAGCAGTTCTTC. It codes for CASSISPPWDEQFF. The J gene is TRBJ2-1, the V gene TRBV19; D call uncertain. The germline gives CDR1 LNHDA, CDR2 SQIVND (reference sequence). The V and J ends lost 2 bases and 8 bases respectively, with 13 bases between them. The CDR3 has 14 residues. Variable domain in full (rest from reference TRBV19 and TRBJ2-1): DGGITQSPKYLFRKEGQNVTLSCEQNLNHDAMYWYRQDPGQGLRLIYYSQIVNDFQKGDIAEGYSVSREKKESFPLTVTSAQKNPTAFYLCASSISPPWDEQFFGPGTRLTVL.